These 30 T cell receptor beta chains originate from one sample sequenced in a study of T cell clusters in autoimmune cytopenias. TRB amplification used approximately 0.25 ug of peripheral blood genomic DNA. TRB rearrangements were amplified by touch-down multiplex PCR with mixed TRB-A/B primers. One entry per CDR3 protein, without DNA, is what TCRdb gives after re-calling the multiplex PCR reads. Its listing shows roughly 7,500 distinct CDR3 sequences. The sequenced material came from peripheral blood. The receptors here all came from a human donor with an autoimmune cytopenia or autoimmune hepatitis (not recorded which).

The CDR3 loop is CAWTVGGLGTDTQYF. The chain recombines TRBV30 with TRBJ2-3; checking the TCRdb D call of TRBD2 is not possible without DNA. The CDR3 covers 15 residues. Germline CDR1 GTSNPN, CDR2 SVGIG (reference sequence).

This clonotype shows up as medium-sized by frequency. The rearrangement joins TRBV15 to TRBJ2-2. There are 13 residues in the CDR3. CDR1 is LNHNV, CDR2 YYDKDF, per germline (reference sequence). This chain's CDR3 is CATSRVSTGELFF.

The chain is built from TRBV20-1 and TRBJ1-2; TCRdb's D gene call, TRBD1, goes unchecked for lack of DNA. CDR1 is DFQATT and CDR2 is SNEGSKA in the germline V gene (reference sequence). The CDR3 sequence is 14 residues long. The CDR3 sequence is CSARDSGTAYGYTF.

The chain is built from TRBV24-1 and TRBJ2-3; no DNA is available, so the TRBD1 call from TCRdb remains unchecked. This CDR3 is built from 15 residues. The V gene's germline CDR1 is KGHDR and CDR2 SFDVKD. The CDR3 loop is CATSDGDRVTDTQYF.

The V and J genes are TRBV20-1 and TRBJ1-1. Germline V gene data show CDR1 as DFQATT and CDR2 as SNEGSKA (reference sequence). This CDR3 spans 11 amino acids. The CDR3 loop is CSARDEKSAFF.

The chain carries TRBV6-5 and TRBJ2-7; TCRdb proposes TRBD1, but this gene call is untestable without DNA. Germline-derived CDR1 and CDR2 are MNHEY and SVGAGI. This CDR3 comprises 13 residues. CDR3 loop: CASSRSRGDEQYF.

This clonotype is identified as medium-sized (0.01 to 0.1%) from frequency. V gene TRBV6-5 combines with J gene TRBJ2-5. Germline CDR1 and CDR2: MNHEY and SVGAGI. The CDR3 is 13 residues long. This CDR3 is CASSYSQQETQYF.

This chain connects TRBV11-1 to TRBJ1-5. Germline V gene lookup returns CDR1 SGHAT and CDR2 FQDESV (reference sequence). CDR3 length: 14 residues. This CDR3 reads CASSPSYSNQPQHF.

V gene TRBV29-1 combines with J gene TRBJ1-1; there is no DNA to check the TCRdb D call of TRBD1. There are 13 residues in the CDR3. Germline V lookup: CDR1 SQVTM, CDR2 ANQGSEA. The CDR3 protein is CSVEEAPSSEAFF.

Measured by frequency, this clonotype is medium-sized. The rearrangement links TRBV27 to TRBJ2-7. CDR1 is MNHEY and CDR2 is SMNVEV in the germline V gene (reference sequence). CDR3 length: 13 amino acids. CDR3 amino acids: CASSYGQHYEQYF.

This chain uses TRBV6-5 with TRBJ1-1; TCRdb's D gene call, TRBD1, goes unchecked for lack of DNA. Germline V gives CDR1 MNHEY, CDR2 SVGAGI. The CDR3 is made up of 14 amino acids. CDR3 residues: CASTEGTGLKGAFF.

The chain couples TRBV7-6 to TRBJ2-2; TCRdb selects TRBD1, and the lack of DNA leaves this call unchecked. The CDR3 covers 13 residues. CDR1 is SGHVS and CDR2 is FNYEAQ in the germline V gene. CDR3 in amino acids: CASSLAGGVGLFF.

The chain has TRBV5-6 and TRBJ2-7; TCRdb picks TRBD1, but there is no DNA to check that call. The CDR3 is 13 residues long. CDR1 and CDR2 from the germline V gene are SGHDT and YYEEEE. CDR3 sequence: CASSLGWGVEQYF.

This clonotype is called medium-sized based on its frequency. This chain joins TRBV7-6 and TRBJ1-5; checking the TCRdb D call of TRBD1 is not possible without DNA. Germline V gene sequence: CDR1 SGHVS, CDR2 FNYEAQ. This CDR3 is built from 13 residues. This chain's CDR3 is CASSADNNQPQHF. The entire variable domain, with the rest obtained from reference TRBV7-6 and TRBJ1-5, is as follows: GAGVSQSPRYKVTKRGQDVALRCDPISGHVSLYWYRQALGQGPEFLTYFNYEAQQDKSGLPNDRFSAERPEGSISTLTIQRTEQRDSAMYRCASSADNNQPQHFGDGTRLSIL.

This sequence joins TRBV12-3 or TRBV12-4 and TRBJ2-7; as DNA is missing, the TRBD2 call by TCRdb cannot be tested. The CDR3 contains 14 residues. The CDR3 loop is CASSRRLARYEQYF.

Frequency places this clonotype as medium-sized. The chain employs TRBV12-3 or TRBV12-4 and TRBJ1-3. This CDR3 contains 14 residues. Here the CDR3 reads CASTLRPGLNTIYF.

In terms of frequency, this clonotype is medium-sized. This chain joins TRBV18 and TRBJ1-6. The CDR3 loop spans 13 amino acids. Germline CDR1 is KGHSH and CDR2 is LQKENI. CDR3 sequence reads: CASSPVGNSPLHF.

By frequency, this clonotype is medium-sized. This chain joins TRBV18 and TRBJ2-2; TCRdb's D call, TRBD1, is unchecked because there is no DNA. The V gene's germline CDR1 is KGHSH and CDR2 LQKENI. This CDR3 region has 15 residues. The CDR3 here is CASSKPNKGAGELFF.

This clonotype registers medium-sized by frequency. J is TRBJ2-5 and V is TRBV6-5; TCRdb selects TRBD1, and the lack of DNA leaves this call unchecked. The V gene's germline CDR1 is MNHEY and CDR2 SVGAGI. This CDR3 comprises 14 residues. CDR3 in amino acids: CASSPPRKEETQYF.

This chain connects TRBV20-1 to TRBJ2-7; TCRdb's D call, TRBD2, is unchecked because there is no DNA. Germline CDR1 is DFQATT and CDR2 is SNEGSKA (reference sequence). CDR3 length equals 14 residues. CDR3 amino acids: CSARVGGGAGEQYF.

The chain has TRBV27 and TRBJ2-5; with no DNA, the TCRdb D assignment of TRBD1 cannot be verified. CDR1 and CDR2 (germline): MNHEY, SMNVEV (reference sequence). The CDR3 consists of 14 residues. The CDR3: CASSLTGAKETQYF.

V usage is TRBV19 and J usage is TRBJ1-6; TCRdb picks TRBD1, but there is no DNA to check that call. Germline V lookup: CDR1 LNHDA, CDR2 SQIVND (reference sequence). The CDR3 is 16 amino acids. The CDR3 spells CASRPGQGRDNSPLHF.

The rearrangement joins TRBV20-1 to TRBJ2-5; with no DNA, the TCRdb D assignment of TRBD1 cannot be verified. CDR1 and CDR2 from the germline V gene are DFQATT and SNEGSKA (reference sequence). This CDR3 is built from 17 residues. This chain's CDR3 is CSARDPRGRSRGETQYF.

By frequency, this clonotype registers large. The chain is built from TRBV29-1 and TRBJ2-2. The CDR3 runs to 14 residues. Germline CDR1 and CDR2: SQVTM and ANQGSEA. The CDR3 protein is CSVIGSMNTGELFF.

The chain joins TRBV10-1 to TRBJ2-7; absent DNA, TCRdb's TRBD1 call cannot be checked. CDR3 length equals 17 residues. CDR1 and CDR2 (germline): WNHNN, SYGVQD (reference sequence). The CDR3 reads CASSEFEFRDRRRVQYF.

This clonotype is called medium-sized based on its frequency. The chain carries TRBV19 and TRBJ1-1; the TRBD1 assignment by TCRdb is unverifiable without DNA. Germline CDR1 LNHDA, CDR2 SQIVND (reference sequence). The CDR3 has 16 residues. CDR3 sequence: CASKGVGRPSNTEAFF.

Frequency places this clonotype as medium-sized. V usage is TRBV29-1 and J usage is TRBJ2-1. The CDR3 loop spans 12 amino acids. Germline V gives CDR1 SQVTM, CDR2 ANQGSEA. The CDR3 sequence: CSVRTSYNEQFF.

The chain uses TRBV5-1 and TRBJ1-1; TCRdb's D call of TRBD1 is untestable without DNA. CDR3 length equals 18 residues. Per germline, CDR1 SGHRS and CDR2 YFSETQ. CDR3 region: CASSLGWGTAAVNTEAFF.

The V call is TRBV12-3 or TRBV12-4, the J call TRBJ1-1; TCRdb outputs TRBD1, but without DNA this stays unchecked. The CDR3 is made up of 15 amino acids. The CDR3 reads CASSPRTGMNTEAFF.

J is TRBJ2-3 and V is TRBV11-2. This CDR3 is built from 12 residues. Germline V gives CDR1 SGHAT, CDR2 FQNNGV. This CDR3 is CASSLSADTQYF.